The T cell receptor (beta chain) described here comes from a study of human T cells and chemical hapten exposure. Study overall: Subjects had 2% DPC placed on about 2 cm by about 2 cm of upper inner arm skin for sensitization.

Separate cDNA molecules received unique molecular identifiers, which the library attached to them. TCRdb re-called the RACE reads through MiXCR, storing one row per CDR3 protein. This table has 150,000 to 200,000 distinct CDR3 sequences, around 30% appearing once. The CDR3 extends over 15 amino acids. The V and J ends lost 4 bases and 2 bases respectively, with 15 bases between them. CDR1 and CDR2 from the germline V gene are LGHNA and YSLEER. As to time point: patch test 3, about 24 weeks after DPC sensitization. Treatment meaning: therapeutic diphenylcyclopropenone sensitization with weekly scalp DPC.

The sequencing here drew on whole blood, taken in connection with sensitization to the hapten diphenylcyclopropenone (DPC). The chain couples TRBV4-3 to TRBJ2-7; weak D call: TRBD1 (6 bases). The clonotype comes from a woman younger than 30 with alopecia areata. Some clones in this sample may be carry-over from other donors' samples. This chain's CDR3 is CASSPQDGGTYEQYF. CDR3 DNA sequence: TGCGCCAGCAGCCCTCAAGATGGGGGCACCTACGAGCAGTACTTC.